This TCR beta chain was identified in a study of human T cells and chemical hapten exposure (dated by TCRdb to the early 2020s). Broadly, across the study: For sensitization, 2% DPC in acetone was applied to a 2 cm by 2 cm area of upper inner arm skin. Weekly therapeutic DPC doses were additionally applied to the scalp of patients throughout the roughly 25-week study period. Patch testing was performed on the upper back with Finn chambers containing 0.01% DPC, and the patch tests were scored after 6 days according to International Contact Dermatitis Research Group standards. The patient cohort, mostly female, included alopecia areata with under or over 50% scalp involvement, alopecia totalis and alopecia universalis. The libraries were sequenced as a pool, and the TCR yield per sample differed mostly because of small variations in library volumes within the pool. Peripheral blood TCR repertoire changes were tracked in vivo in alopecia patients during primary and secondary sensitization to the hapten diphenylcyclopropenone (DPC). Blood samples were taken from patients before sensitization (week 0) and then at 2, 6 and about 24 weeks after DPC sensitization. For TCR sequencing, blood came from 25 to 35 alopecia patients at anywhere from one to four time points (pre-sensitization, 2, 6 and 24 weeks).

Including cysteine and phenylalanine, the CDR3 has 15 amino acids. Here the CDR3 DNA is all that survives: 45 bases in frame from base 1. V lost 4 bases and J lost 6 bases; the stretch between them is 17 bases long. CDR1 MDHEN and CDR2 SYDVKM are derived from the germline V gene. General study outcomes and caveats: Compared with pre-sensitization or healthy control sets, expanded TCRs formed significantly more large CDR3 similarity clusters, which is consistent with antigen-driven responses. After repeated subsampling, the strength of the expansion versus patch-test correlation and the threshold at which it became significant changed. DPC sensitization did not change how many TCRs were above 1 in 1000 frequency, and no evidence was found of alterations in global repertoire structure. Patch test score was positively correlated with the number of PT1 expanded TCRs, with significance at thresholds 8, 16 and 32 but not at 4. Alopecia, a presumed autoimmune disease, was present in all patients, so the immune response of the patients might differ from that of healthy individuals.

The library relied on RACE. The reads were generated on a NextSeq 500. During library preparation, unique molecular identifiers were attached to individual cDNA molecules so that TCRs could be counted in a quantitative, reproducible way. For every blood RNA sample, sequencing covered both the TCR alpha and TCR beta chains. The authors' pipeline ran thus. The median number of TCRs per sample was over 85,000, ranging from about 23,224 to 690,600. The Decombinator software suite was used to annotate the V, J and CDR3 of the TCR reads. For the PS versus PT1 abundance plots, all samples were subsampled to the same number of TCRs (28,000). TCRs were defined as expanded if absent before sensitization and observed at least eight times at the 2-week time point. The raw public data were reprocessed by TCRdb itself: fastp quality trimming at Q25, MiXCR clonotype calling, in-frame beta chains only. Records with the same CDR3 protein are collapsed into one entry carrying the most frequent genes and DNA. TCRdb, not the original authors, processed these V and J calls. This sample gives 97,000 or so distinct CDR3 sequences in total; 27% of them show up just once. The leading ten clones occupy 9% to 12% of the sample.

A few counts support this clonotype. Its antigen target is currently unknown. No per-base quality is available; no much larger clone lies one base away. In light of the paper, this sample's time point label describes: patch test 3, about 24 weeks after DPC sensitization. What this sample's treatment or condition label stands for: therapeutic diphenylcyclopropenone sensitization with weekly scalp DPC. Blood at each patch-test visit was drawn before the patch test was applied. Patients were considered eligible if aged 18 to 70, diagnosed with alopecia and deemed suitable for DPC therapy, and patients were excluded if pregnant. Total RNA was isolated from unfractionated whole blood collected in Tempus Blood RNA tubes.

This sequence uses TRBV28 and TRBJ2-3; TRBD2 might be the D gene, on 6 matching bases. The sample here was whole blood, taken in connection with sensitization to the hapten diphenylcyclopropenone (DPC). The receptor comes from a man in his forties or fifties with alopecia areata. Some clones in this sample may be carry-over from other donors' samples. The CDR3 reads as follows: CASSSPGLPGDTQYF. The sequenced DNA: TGTGCCAGCAGTTCACCGGGACTGCCCGGCGATACGCAGTATTTT. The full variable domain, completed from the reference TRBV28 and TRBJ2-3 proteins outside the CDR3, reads DVKVTQSSRYLVKRTGEKVFLECVQDMDHENMFWYRQDPGLGLRLIYFSYDVKMKEKGDIPEGYSVSREKKERFSLILESASTNQTSMYLCASSSPGLPGDTQYFGPGTRLTVL.